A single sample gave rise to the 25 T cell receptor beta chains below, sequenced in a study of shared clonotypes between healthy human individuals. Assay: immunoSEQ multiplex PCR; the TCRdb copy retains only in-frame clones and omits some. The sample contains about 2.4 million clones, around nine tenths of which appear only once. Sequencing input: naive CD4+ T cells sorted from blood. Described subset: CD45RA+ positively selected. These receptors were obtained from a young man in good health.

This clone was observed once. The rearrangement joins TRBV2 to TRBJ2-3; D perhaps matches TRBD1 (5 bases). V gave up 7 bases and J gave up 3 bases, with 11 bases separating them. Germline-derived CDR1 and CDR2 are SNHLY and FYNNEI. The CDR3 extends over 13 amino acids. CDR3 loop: CASMAGWTDTQYF. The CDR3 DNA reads TGTGCCAGCATGGCAGGGTGGACAGATACGCAGTATTTT.

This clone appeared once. CDR3 nucleotides: TGTGCCAGTAGTTACGCAGGAAGCACAGATACGCAGTATTTT. It specifies CASSYAGSTDTQYF. J is TRBJ2-3 and V is TRBV19; D ambiguous. This CDR3 region has 14 residues. Looked up from germline, CDR1 is LNHDA and CDR2 is SQIVND (reference sequence). V was cut by 5 bases and J by 0 bases, with 9 bases left in between. Together with reference TRBV19 and TRBJ2-3, the CDR3 gives the full variable domain: DGGITQSPKYLFRKEGQNVTLSCEQNLNHDAMYWYRQDPGQGLRLIYYSQIVNDFQKGDIAEGYSVSREKKESFPLTVTSAQKNPTAFYLCASSYAGSTDTQYFGPGTRLTVL.

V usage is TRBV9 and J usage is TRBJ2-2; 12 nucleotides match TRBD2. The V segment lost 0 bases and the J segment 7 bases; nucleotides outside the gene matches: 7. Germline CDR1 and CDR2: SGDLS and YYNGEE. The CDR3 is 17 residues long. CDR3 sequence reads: CASSVELAGGPNGELFF. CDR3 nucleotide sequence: TGTGCCAGCAGCGTAGAGCTAGCGGGGGGGCCGAACGGGGAGCTGTTTTTT. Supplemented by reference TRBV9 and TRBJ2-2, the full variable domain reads DSGVTQTPKHLITATGQRVTLRCSPRSGDLSVYWYQQSLDQGLQFLIQYYNGEERAKGNILERFSAQQFPDLHSELNLSSLELGDSALYFCASSVELAGGPNGELFFGEGSRLTVL.

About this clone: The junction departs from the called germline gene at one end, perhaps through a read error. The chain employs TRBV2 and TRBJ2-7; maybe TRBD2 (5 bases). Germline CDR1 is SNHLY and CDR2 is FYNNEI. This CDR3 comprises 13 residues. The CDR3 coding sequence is TGTGCCAGCAGTGATCGATCGCGAGTGAGCGGCTTCTTC. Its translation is CASSDRSRVSGFF.

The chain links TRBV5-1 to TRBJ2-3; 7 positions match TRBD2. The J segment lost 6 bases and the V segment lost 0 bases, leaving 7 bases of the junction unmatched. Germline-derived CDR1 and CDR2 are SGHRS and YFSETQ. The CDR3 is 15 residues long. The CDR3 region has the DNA TGCGCCAGCAGCTTGGTTGCTAGCGGCGGTGATACGCAGTATTTT. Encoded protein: CASSLVASGGDTQYF.

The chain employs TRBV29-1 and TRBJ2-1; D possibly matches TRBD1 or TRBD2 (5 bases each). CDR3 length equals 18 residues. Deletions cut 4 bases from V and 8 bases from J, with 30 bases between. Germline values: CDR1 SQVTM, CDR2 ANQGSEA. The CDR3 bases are TGCAGCGTTGTAAGGTATGCAGGGACCAGCCTTAGGGTCGATGAGCAGTTCTTC. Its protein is CSVVRYAGTSLRVDEQFF.

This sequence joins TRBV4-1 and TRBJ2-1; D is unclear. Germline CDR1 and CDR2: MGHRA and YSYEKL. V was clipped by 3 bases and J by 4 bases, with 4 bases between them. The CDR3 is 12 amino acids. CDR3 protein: CASSHGYNEQFF. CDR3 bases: TGCGCCAGCAGCCACGGATACAATGAGCAGTTCTTC.

The CDR3 loop reads CAISESTAGLYRRGYTGELFF. The DNA of the CDR3 is TGTGCCATCAGTGAGTCGACTGCAGGGCTCTATCGTCGGGGTTACACCGGGGAGCTGTTTTTT. This chain connects TRBV10-3 to TRBJ2-2, with D perhaps matching TRBD1 or TRBD2 (5 bases each). CDR1 ENHRY and CDR2 SYGVKD come from the germline V gene. The CDR3 runs to 21 residues. V gave up 0 bases and J gave up 3 bases, with 26 bases separating them.

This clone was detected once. CDR3 in amino acids: CASSEYPGLPNTGELFF. The CDR3 DNA reads as TGTGCCAGCAGTGAGTACCCTGGGCTACCGAACACCGGGGAGCTGTTTTTT. The gene calls are TRBV25-1 and TRBJ2-2; no definite D call. This CDR3 comprises 17 residues. Trimming cost V 3 bases and J 0 bases, with 14 bases left between them. Germline-derived CDR1 and CDR2 are MGHDK and SYGVNS.

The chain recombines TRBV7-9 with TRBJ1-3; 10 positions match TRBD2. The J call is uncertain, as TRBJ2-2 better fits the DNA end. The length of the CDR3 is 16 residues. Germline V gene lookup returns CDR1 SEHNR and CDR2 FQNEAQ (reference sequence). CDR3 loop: CASSPPSGSFTGELFF. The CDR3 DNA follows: TGTGCCAGCAGCCCACCTAGCGGGAGCTTCACCGGGGAGCTGTTTTTT.

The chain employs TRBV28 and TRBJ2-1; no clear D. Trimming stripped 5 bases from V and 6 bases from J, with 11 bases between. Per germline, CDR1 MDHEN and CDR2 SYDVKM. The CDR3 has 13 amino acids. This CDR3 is CASSPPRRNEQFF. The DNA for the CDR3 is TGTGCCAGCAGTCCCCCCAGGCGCAATGAGCAGTTCTTC.

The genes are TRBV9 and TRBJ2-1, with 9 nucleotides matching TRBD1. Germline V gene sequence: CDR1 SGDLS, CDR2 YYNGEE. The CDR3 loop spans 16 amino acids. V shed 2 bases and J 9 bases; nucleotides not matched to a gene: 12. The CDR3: CASSVYGTGNWGEQFF. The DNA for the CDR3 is TGTGCCAGCAGCGTTTATGGGACAGGGAACTGGGGTGAGCAGTTCTTC.

CDR3 in amino acids: CASSELFIGTGNQPQHF. CDR3 in DNA: TGTGCCAGCAGTGAACTGTTCATTGGGACAGGGAATCAGCCCCAGCATTTT. The chain uses TRBV6-1 and TRBJ1-5; 9 nucleotides agree with TRBD1. Germline assignment: CDR1 MNHNS and CDR2 SASEGT. Germline trimming cut 2 bases from V and 4 bases from J; bases unmatched to any gene: 9. The CDR3 consists of 17 residues.

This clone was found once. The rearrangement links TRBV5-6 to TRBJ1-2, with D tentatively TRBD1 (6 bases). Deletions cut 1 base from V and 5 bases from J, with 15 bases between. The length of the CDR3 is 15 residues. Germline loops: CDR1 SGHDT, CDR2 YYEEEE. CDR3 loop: CASSLIRGRLYGYTF. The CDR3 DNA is TGTGCCAGCAGCTTGATCAGGGGCCGACTATATGGCTACACCTTC.

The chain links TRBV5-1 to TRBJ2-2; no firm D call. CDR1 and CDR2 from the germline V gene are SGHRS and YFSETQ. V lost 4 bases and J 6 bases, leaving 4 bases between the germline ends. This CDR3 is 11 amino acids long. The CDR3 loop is CASSGAGELFF. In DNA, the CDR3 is TGCGCCAGCAGCGGGGCCGGGGAGCTGTTTTTT.

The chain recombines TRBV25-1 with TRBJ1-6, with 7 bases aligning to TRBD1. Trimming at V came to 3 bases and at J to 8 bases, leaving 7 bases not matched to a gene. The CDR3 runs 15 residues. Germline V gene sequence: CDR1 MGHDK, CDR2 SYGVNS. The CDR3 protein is CASSDPGQPYSPLHF. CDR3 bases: TGTGCCAGCAGTGACCCGGGACAGCCGTATTCACCCCTCCACTTT.

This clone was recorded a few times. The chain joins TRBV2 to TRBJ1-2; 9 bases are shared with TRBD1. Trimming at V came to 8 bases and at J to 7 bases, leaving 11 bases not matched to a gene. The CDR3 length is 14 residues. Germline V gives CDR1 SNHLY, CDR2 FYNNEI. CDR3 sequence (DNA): TGTGCCAGCTACATCGACAGGGGGAGAGGTGGCTACACCTTC. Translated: CASYIDRGRGGYTF. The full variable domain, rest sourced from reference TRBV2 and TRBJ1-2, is EPEVTQTPSHQVTQMGQEVILRCVPISNHLYFYWYRQILGQKVEFLVSFYNNEISEKSEIFDDQFSVERPDGSNFTLKIRSTKLEDSAMYFCASYIDRGRGGYTFGSGTRLTVV.

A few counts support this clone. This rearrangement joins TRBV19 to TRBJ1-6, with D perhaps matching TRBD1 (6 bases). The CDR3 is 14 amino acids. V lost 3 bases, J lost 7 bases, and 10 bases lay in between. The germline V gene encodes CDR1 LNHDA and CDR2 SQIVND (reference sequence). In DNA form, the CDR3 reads TGTGCCAGTAGTATTACCAGGGGAAATTCACCCCTCCACTTT. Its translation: CASSITRGNSPLHF.

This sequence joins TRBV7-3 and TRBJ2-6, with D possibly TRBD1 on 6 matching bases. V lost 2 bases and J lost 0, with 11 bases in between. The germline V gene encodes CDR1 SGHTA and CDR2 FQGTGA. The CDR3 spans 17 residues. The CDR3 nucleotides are TGTGCCAGCAGCTTACAGGGGATAAGCTCTGGGGCCAACGTCCTGACTTTC. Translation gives CASSLQGISSGANVLTF.

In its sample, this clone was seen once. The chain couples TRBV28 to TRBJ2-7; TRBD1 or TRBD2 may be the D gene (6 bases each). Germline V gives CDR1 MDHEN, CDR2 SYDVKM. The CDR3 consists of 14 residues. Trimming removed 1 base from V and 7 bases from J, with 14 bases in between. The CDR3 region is CASSLFGGLREQYF. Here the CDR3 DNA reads TGTGCCAGCAGTTTATTCGGGGGCTTGAGAGAGCAGTACTTC.

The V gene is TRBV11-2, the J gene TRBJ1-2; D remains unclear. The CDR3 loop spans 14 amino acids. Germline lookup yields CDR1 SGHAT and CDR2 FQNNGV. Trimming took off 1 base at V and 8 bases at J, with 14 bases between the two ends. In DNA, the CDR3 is TGTGCCAGCAGCTTAGGTGCAGGAGCAGGAGGCTACACCTTC. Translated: CASSLGAGAGGYTF.

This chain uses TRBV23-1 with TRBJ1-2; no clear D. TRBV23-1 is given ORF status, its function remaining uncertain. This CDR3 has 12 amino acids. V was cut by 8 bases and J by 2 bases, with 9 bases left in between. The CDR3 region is CASSGPNYGYTF. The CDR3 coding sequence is TGCGCCAGCTCAGGACCCAACTATGGCTACACCTTC.

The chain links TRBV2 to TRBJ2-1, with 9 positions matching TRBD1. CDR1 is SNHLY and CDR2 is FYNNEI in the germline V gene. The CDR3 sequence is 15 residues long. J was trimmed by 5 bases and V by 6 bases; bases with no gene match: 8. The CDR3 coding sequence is TGTGCCAGCAGCGAACAGGGGGCCGCCAACAATGAGCAGTTCTTC. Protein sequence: CASSEQGAANNEQFF.

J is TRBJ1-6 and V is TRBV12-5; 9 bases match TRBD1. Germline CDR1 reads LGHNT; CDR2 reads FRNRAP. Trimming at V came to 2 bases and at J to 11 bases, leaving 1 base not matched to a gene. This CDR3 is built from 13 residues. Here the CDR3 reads CASGLRTGAPLHF. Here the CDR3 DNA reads TGTGCTAGTGGTTTGCGGACAGGGGCACCCCTCCACTTT.

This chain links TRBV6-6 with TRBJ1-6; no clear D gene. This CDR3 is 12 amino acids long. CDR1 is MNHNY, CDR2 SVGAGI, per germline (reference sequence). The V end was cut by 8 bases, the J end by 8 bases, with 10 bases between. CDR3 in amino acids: CASRRTDSPLHF. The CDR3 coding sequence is TGTGCCAGCCGACGGACGGATTCACCCCTCCACTTT.